This TCR beta chain was sequenced for a study of T cell clonality in common variable immunodeficiency. Study outcomes and limitations: Compared with controls, CVID subjects had fewer shared TCRbeta clones.

Donors gave about 5 to 8 ml heparinized peripheral whole blood. Only in-frame clones appear in the TCRdb table, and some are missing; sequencing was by immunoSEQ multiplex PCR. This repertoire holds around 45,000 clones, and none appear only once. This clone was counted ten times or more. Its antigen is undetermined. The sequence runs out 3 residues before the end of the CDR3; the remainder is reconstructed from the germline J gene. CDR1 is LNHDA and CDR2 is SQIVND in the germline V gene (reference sequence). CDR3 length: 15 residues. Trimming cost V 3 bases and J 2 bases, with 14 bases left between them.

This clonotype originated in a person between 18 and 75 years old in good health. Material for sequencing was peripheral blood mononuclear cells. This rearrangement joins TRBV19 to TRBJ2-7; no firm D call. The CDR3 protein is CASSIMHRSTYEQYF. CDR3 DNA (partial): TGTGCCAGTAGTATTATGCACAGAAGTACCTACGAG.